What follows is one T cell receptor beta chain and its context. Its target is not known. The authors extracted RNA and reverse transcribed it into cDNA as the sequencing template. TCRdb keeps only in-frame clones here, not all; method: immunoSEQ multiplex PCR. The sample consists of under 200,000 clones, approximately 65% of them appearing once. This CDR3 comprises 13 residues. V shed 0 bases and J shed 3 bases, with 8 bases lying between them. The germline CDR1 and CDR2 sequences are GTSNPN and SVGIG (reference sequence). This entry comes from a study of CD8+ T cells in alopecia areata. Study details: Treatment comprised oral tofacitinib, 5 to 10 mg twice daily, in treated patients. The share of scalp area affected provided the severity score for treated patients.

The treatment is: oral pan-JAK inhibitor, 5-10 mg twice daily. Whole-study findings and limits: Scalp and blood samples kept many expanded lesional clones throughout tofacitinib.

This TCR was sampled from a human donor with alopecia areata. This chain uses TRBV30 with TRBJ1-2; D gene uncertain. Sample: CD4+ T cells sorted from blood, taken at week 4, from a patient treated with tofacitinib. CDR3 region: CAWSVLGYYGYTF. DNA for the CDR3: TGTGCCTGGAGTGTACTGGGGTACTATGGCTACACCTTC.